This T cell receptor (beta chain) originates from a study of blood T cell repertoires in COVID-19. Study background: Material from acute and convalescent COVID-19 was sourced from the United States, Italy and Spain.

The CDR3 runs to 16 residues. V gave up 4 bases and J gave up 4 bases, with 17 bases separating them. Looked up from germline, CDR1 is SGHKS and CDR2 is YYEKEE (reference sequence). Methods used by the authors: Scientists estimated how many nucleated cells there were by amplifying reference gene primers. This table comes from immunoSEQ multiplex PCR, and its TCRdb copy is limited to in-frame clones, with some not included. V and J calls and clone size are copied from that table; D and trimming were computed from the DNA. Of hundreds of thousands of clones in the sample, approximately 90% were seen once.

J is TRBJ1-4 and V is TRBV5-5; D possibly corresponds to TRBD1 (6 bases). This receptor was obtained from a man aged 60 to 69 who had recovered from COVID-19. Material: peripheral blood. In nucleotides, the CDR3 is TGTGCCAGCAGCCTTCAAGGGGCAGGGGTTAATGAAAAACTGTTTTTT. It codes for CASSLQGAGVNEKLFF. Full variable domain (outside the CDR3, taken from reference TRBV5-5 and TRBJ1-4): DAGVTQSPTHLIKTRGQQVTLRCSPISGHKSVSWYQQVLGQGPQFIFQYYEKEERGRGNFPDRFSARQFPNYSSELNVNALLLGDSALYLCASSLQGAGVNEKLFFGSGTQLSVL.